This T cell receptor beta chain stems from a study of blood T cell repertoires in COVID-19. Study context: The United States, Italy and Spain were the sources of the acute and convalescent COVID-19 samples. From T cells, B-cell-depleted T cells, or PBMCs came the material, which was cDNA or gDNA.

V trimming: 5 bases; J trimming: 7 bases; junction bases outside the gene matches: 4. The CDR3 contains 12 residues. It was during active infection that Seattle patients were enrolled and then longitudinally followed. TCRdb keeps only in-frame clones here, not all; method: immunoSEQ multiplex PCR. The sample has approximately 110,000 clones; roughly 90% are singletons. This TCR derives from a man between 45 and 60 years old with COVID-19, enrolled during active disease. The sequenced sample consisted of peripheral blood. V usage is TRBV12-3 or TRBV12-4 and J usage is TRBJ2-5; 7 nucleotides align to TRBD1. The CDR3 is CASSQGVMTQYF. The CDR3 DNA is TGTGCCAGCAGTCAGGGGGTCATGACCCAGTACTTC.